The 31 T cell receptor beta chains listed next were all sequenced from one sample in a study of blood T cell repertoires in COVID-19. The assay was immunoSEQ multiplex PCR, and TCRdb's table has in-frame clones only and misses some. The sample includes roughly 180,000 clones, over 80% of them seen just once. The sample comprised peripheral blood. The receptors come from a woman in her twenties or thirties with acute or convalescent COVID-19.

This rearrangement joins TRBV6-5 to TRBJ2-7, with a tentative D call TRBD1 (6 bases). The CDR3 has 15 residues. In germline, CDR1 is MNHEY, CDR2 SVGAGI. The V end lost 6 bases, the J end lost 0 bases, and 15 bases lay between the germline ends. The CDR3 region has the DNA TGTGCCAGCAGCGTACAGGGTGTTGACTCCTACGAGCAGTACTTC. This sequence encodes CASSVQGVDSYEQYF.

This sequence joins TRBV30 and TRBJ2-2; D possibly corresponds to TRBD2 (5 bases). The germline CDR1 and CDR2 sequences are GTSNPN and SVGIG (reference sequence). The CDR3 totals 18 residues. The ends were cut back, 5 bases at V and 6 bases at J, with 28 bases in the middle. This CDR3 is CAWEGFLAGSTIPGELFF. The DNA for the CDR3 is TGTGCCTGGGAGGGTTTTCTAGCCGGAAGTACTATTCCCGGGGAGCTGTTTTTT.

The chain combines TRBV21-1 with TRBJ2-7; TRBD1 is taken as the D call from the table, unchecked against the DNA. TRBV21-1 is a pseudogene segment. CDR3 length: 16 residues. The CDR3 loop reads CASSKSNSVLHREQYF. The CDR3 DNA reads TGTGCCAGCAGCAAATCGAATTCCGTCCTCCACAGGGAGCAGTACTTC.

This chain joins TRBV23-1 and TRBJ2-3; 10 bases map to TRBD2. TRBV23-1 is reported as an ORF; its role is uncertain. The length of the CDR3 is 19 residues. V lost 1 base, J lost 3 bases, and 13 bases stayed unmatched. The CDR3: CASSQYLVLAGDDTDTQYF. CDR3 nucleotide sequence: TGCGCCAGCAGTCAATATCTTGTTCTAGCGGGGGATGATACAGATACGCAGTATTTT.

The V gene is TRBV30, the J gene TRBJ1-6; 7 bases agree with TRBD1. The CDR3 is 17 residues long. Germline CDR1 GTSNPN, CDR2 SVGIG (reference sequence). With 1 base clipped from V and 6 bases from J, the junction kept 12 bases outside the gene matches. The CDR3 nucleotides read TGTGCCTGGAGTGGCGGGACAGTAGCGATGTCTAATTCACCCCTCCACTTT. It encodes CAWSGGTVAMSNSPLHF.

This chain joins TRBV19 and TRBJ2-1; D possibly corresponds to TRBD2 (6 bases). This CDR3 spans 15 amino acids. V shed 6 bases and J shed 9 bases, with 21 bases lying between them. Germline CDR1 is LNHDA and CDR2 is SQIVND (reference sequence). As DNA, the CDR3 is TGTGCCAGTAGCGAAATCGGGGGTCGGAGCGGTGAGCAGTTCTTC. Residues: CASSEIGGRSGEQFF.

The chain is built from TRBV28 and TRBJ1-6, with a possible D match to TRBD1 (6 bases). This CDR3 contains 16 residues. V was cut by 6 bases and J by 0 bases, with 12 bases left in between. CDR1 MDHEN and CDR2 SYDVKM come from the germline V gene. CDR3 sequence reads: CASRMAGVSYNSPLHF. The CDR3 bases are TGTGCCAGCAGAATGGCAGGGGTCTCCTATAATTCACCCCTCCACTTT.

A single count supports this clone. CDR3 loop: CASSYSRDNQPQHF. CDR3 sequence (DNA): TGTGCCAGCAGTTACTCTCGGGACAATCAGCCCCAGCATTTT. V and J are TRBV6-5 and TRBJ1-5; D gene unclear. Germline V gene lookup returns CDR1 MNHEY and CDR2 SVGAGI. V lost 0 bases, J lost 3 bases, and 6 bases lay in between. The CDR3 totals 14 residues.

The chain's CDR3 is CASSLMDRGDNEQFF. The CDR3 nucleotides read TGTGCCAGCAGCTTAATGGACAGGGGAGACAATGAGCAGTTCTTC. The V call is TRBV7-8, the J call TRBJ2-1; TRBD1 matches 9 bases. The CDR3 sequence is 15 residues long. The germline V gene has CDR1 SGHVS and CDR2 FQNEAQ. J was trimmed by 5 bases and V by 2 bases; bases with no gene match: 4.

V usage is TRBV29-1 and J usage is TRBJ2-7; D call uncertain. The CDR3 covers 12 residues. V was shortened by 4 bases and J by 1 base, with 8 bases between the two germline ends. Germline V gene sequence: CDR1 SQVTM, CDR2 ANQGSEA. As DNA, the CDR3 is TGCAGCGTTGGTACAGAGTCCTACGAGCAGTACTTC. Translating it yields CSVGTESYEQYF.

Only one count was recorded for this clone. The J gene is TRBJ2-1, the V gene TRBV10-1, with 11 bases matching TRBD2. V lost 6 bases to trimming and J lost 8 bases; unmatched junction nucleotides: 3. Germline loops: CDR1 WNHNN, CDR2 SYGVQD (reference sequence). The CDR3 consists of 13 residues. CDR3 protein: CASRTSGTDEQFF. The CDR3 DNA reads as TGCGCCAGCAGGACTAGCGGGACCGATGAGCAGTTCTTC.

The chain employs TRBV5-1 and TRBJ2-6; 8 bases align to TRBD1. The CDR3 runs 16 residues. Germline V gene lookup returns CDR1 SGHRS and CDR2 YFSETQ. CDR3 loop: CASIPGGASWANVLTF. DNA of the CDR3: TGCGCGAGTATACCAGGGGGCGCGTCTTGGGCCAACGTCCTGACTTTC.

The CDR3 region is CASSSNGGNSPLHF. The CDR3 DNA is TGTGCCAGCAGTTCCAACGGGGGGAATTCACCCCTCCACTTT. The genes are TRBV6-6 and TRBJ1-6; tentative D call: TRBD1 (5 bases). The V end lost 4 bases, the J end lost 7 bases, and 11 bases lay between the germline ends. The CDR3 extends over 14 amino acids. Germline-derived CDR1 and CDR2 are MNHNY and SVGAGI (reference sequence).

The chain joins TRBV14 to TRBJ2-3, with D possibly TRBD2 on 6 matching bases. Trimming took 3 bases from V and 2 from J, leaving 12 bases between them. CDR1 is SGHDN, CDR2 FVKESK, per germline. This CDR3 contains 15 residues. CDR3 coding DNA: TGTGCCAGCAGCCATCCCGGGGGAAACACAGATACGCAGTATTTT. Translating gives CASSHPGGNTDTQYF. Full variable domain (rest looked up from reference TRBV14 and TRBJ2-3): EAGVTQFPSHSVIEKGQTVTLRCDPISGHDNLYWYRRVMGKEIKFLLHFVKESKQDESGMPNNRFLAERTGGTYSTLKVQPAELEDSGVYFCASSHPGGNTDTQYFGPGTRLTVL.

The rearrangement links TRBV7-8 to TRBJ2-2; the D is unclear. The ends were cut back, 6 bases at V and 0 bases at J, with 11 bases in the middle. This CDR3 comprises 15 residues. Germline-derived CDR1 and CDR2 are SGHVS and FQNEAQ. Written as DNA, the CDR3 is TGTGCCAGCAGATACACAGTGGCGAACACCGGGGAGCTGTTTTTT. It encodes CASRYTVANTGELFF.

The gene calls are TRBV27 and TRBJ2-2, with 7 bases aligning to TRBD1. CDR3 length equals 14 residues. V lost 7 bases to trimming and J lost 5 bases; unmatched junction nucleotides: 7. Germline CDR1 MNHEY, CDR2 SMNVEV (reference sequence). For the CDR3, the DNA is TGTGCCAGCAAAACAGGGGTGCGGACCGGGGAGCTGTTTTTT. It is translated as CASKTGVRTGELFF.

This clone was detected only a few times. The rearrangement links TRBV3-1 (or the pseudogene TRBV3-2) to TRBJ2-3; 9 positions agree with TRBD2. Germline assignment: CDR1 LGHDT and CDR2 YNNKEL (reference sequence). CDR3 length: 19 residues. Germline trimming cut 7 bases from V and 1 base from J; bases unmatched to any gene: 18. Here the CDR3 reads CASTSSILAGMSGTDTQYF. The CDR3 DNA sequence: TGTGCCAGCACCTCCTCCATCCTAGCGGGAATGTCTGGCACAGATACGCAGTATTTT.

The chain uses TRBV28 and TRBJ2-2; weak D call: TRBD2 (6 bases). Germline CDR1 and CDR2: MDHEN and SYDVKM. The CDR3 contains 13 residues. CDR3 region: CGTSLEGSGELFF. The CDR3, as DNA: TGTGGCACGTCCTTGGAGGGGTCCGGGGAGCTGTTTTTT.

V usage is TRBV10-3 and J usage is TRBJ2-1; TRBD2 matches 12 bases. The CDR3 sequence is 18 residues long. Germline V gives CDR1 ENHRY, CDR2 SYGVKD. V gave up 6 bases and J gave up 1 base; unmatched junction bases: 10. DNA of the CDR3: TGTGCCATCAGGTCCGGGACTAGCGGGCGACAATCCTACAATGAGCAGTTCTTC. Translated: CAIRSGTSGRQSYNEQFF.

This clone was counted a single time. The chain combines TRBV12-3 or TRBV12-4 with TRBJ2-7; D not certain. This CDR3 has 12 residues. Deletions cut 3 bases from V and 2 bases from J, with 5 bases between. In DNA form, the CDR3 reads TGTGCCAGCAGTTTTGGAGCCTACGAGCAGTACTTC. It yields the protein CASSFGAYEQYF.

This clone was seen just once. The J gene is TRBJ1-5, the V gene TRBV12-3 or TRBV12-4, with 7 bases fitting TRBD1. The CDR3 is 12 amino acids. Trimming took 9 bases from V and 4 from J; bases not matched to a gene: 3. The CDR3 sequence: CASKQGNQPQHF. The CDR3 nucleotides are TGTGCCAGTAAACAGGGGAATCAGCCCCAGCATTTT.

The rearrangement links TRBV4-3 to TRBJ1-2; 7 bases are shared with TRBD1. The length of the CDR3 is 15 residues. The junction had 9 bases not matched to a gene; V was cut back by 0 bases and J by 8 bases. Germline values: CDR1 LGHNA, CDR2 YSLEER. Written as DNA, the CDR3 is TGCGCCAGCAGCCAAGACCCACAGGGGATCGGCGGCTACACCTTC. It yields the protein CASSQDPQGIGGYTF.

The chain links TRBV5-1 to TRBJ2-1; D is possibly TRBD1 (5 bases). The germline V gene encodes CDR1 SGHRS and CDR2 YFSETQ. This CDR3 spans 15 amino acids. V lost 0 bases to trimming and J lost 7 bases, with 14 bases between them. This CDR3 reads CASSLVAQGSNEQFF. In nucleotides, the CDR3 is TGCGCCAGCAGCTTGGTTGCGCAGGGAAGTAATGAGCAGTTCTTC.

The chain uses TRBV4-2 and TRBJ2-5; D ambiguous. CDR3 size: 18 residues. The germline V and J ends were trimmed by 0 bases and 2 bases, with 19 bases remaining between them. CDR1 is LGHNA and CDR2 is YNFKEQ in the germline V gene. CDR3 region: CASSQEGSERRVQETQYF. The CDR3 DNA follows: TGTGCCAGCAGCCAAGAGGGTTCCGAGCGACGAGTTCAAGAGACCCAGTACTTC.

The chain is built from TRBV7-9 and TRBJ2-5; D is possibly TRBD2 (6 bases). V lost 1 base and J 5 bases, leaving 14 bases between the germline ends. The CDR3 spans 15 residues. The V gene's germline CDR1 is SEHNR and CDR2 FQNEAQ (reference sequence). CDR3 sequence reads: CASSLGDFRGETQYF. CDR3 nucleotides: TGTGCCAGCAGCTTAGGGGACTTCCGAGGGGAGACCCAGTACTTC. The variable domain in full, with the rest retrieved from reference TRBV7-9 and TRBJ2-5, is DTGVSQNPRHKITKRGQNVTFRCDPISEHNRLYWYRQTLGQGPEFLTYFQNEAQLEKSRLLSDRFSAERPKGSFSTLEIQRTEQGDSAMYLCASSLGDFRGETQYFGPGTRLLVL.

The chain combines TRBV11-2 with TRBJ1-1, with no clear D. Looked up from germline, CDR1 is SGHAT and CDR2 is FQNNGV. The CDR3 length is 14 residues. V was trimmed by 2 bases and J by 1 base, leaving 8 bases between them. The CDR3 DNA reads as TGTGCCAGCAGCTTAATCCCAGGGAACACTGAAGCTTTCTTT. It translates to CASSLIPGNTEAFF.

This chain links TRBV27 with TRBJ1-5, with TRBD1 matching 7 bases. V lost 5 bases to trimming and J lost 6 bases; unmatched junction nucleotides: 13. The V gene's germline CDR1 is MNHEY and CDR2 SMNVEV (reference sequence). The CDR3 has 16 residues. The CDR3 protein is CASSPPLTGSGQPQHF. CDR3 nucleotides: TGTGCCAGCAGTCCCCCATTGACAGGGAGCGGTCAGCCCCAGCATTTT.

The chain joins TRBV6-5 to TRBJ2-1; the match to TRBD2 covers 10 bases. After removal of 2 bases from V and 8 bases from J, the junction contained 9 bases not matched to a gene. The CDR3 loop spans 16 amino acids. CDR1 and CDR2 (germline): MNHEY, SVGAGI. The CDR3 DNA sequence: TGTGCCAGCAGTTACGAGGTAGCGGGAGGTGTGTATGAGCAGTTCTTC. This encodes CASSYEVAGGVYEQFF.

The chain carries TRBV7-2 and TRBJ1-4; D gene unclear. The CDR3 has 13 residues. The germline V and J ends were trimmed by 4 bases and 8 bases, with 11 bases remaining between them. Looked up from germline, CDR1 is SGHTA and CDR2 is FQGNSA. CDR3 region: CASSYAGREKLFF. CDR3 in DNA: TGTGCCAGCAGCTACGCGGGGAGGGAAAAACTGTTTTTT.

This clone was seen more than once but under ten times. This sequence joins TRBV5-4 and TRBJ1-1, with D tentatively TRBD1 (6 bases). CDR1 is SGHNT and CDR2 is YYREEE in the germline V gene (reference sequence). The CDR3 extends over 13 amino acids. V was shortened by 0 bases and J by 7 bases, with 10 bases between the two germline ends. The CDR3 reads CASSLDRVGEAFF. In DNA, the CDR3 is TGTGCCAGCAGCTTGGACAGGGTCGGTGAAGCTTTCTTT.

J is TRBJ2-3 and V is TRBV6-2 or TRBV6-3; D is uncertain. Trimming cost V 2 bases and J 4 bases, with 4 bases left between them. The CDR3 is 12 amino acids. Germline V gene data show CDR1 as MNHEY and CDR2 as SVGEGT. CDR3 in amino acids: CASSYIADTQYF. CDR3 nucleotides: TGTGCCAGCAGTTACATCGCAGATACGCAGTATTTT.